The 17 T cell receptor beta chains reported below all come from one sample, sequenced in a study of blood T cell repertoires in COVID-19. Sequencing used immunoSEQ multiplex PCR; TCRdb keeps in-frame clones, though not all of them. Of 140,000 to 150,000 clones listed, approximately 88% were seen once; the top ten hold roughly 1.6%. The material sequenced was peripheral blood. Every receptor here comes from a woman in her fifties or sixties with acute or convalescent COVID-19.

V is TRBV30 and J is TRBJ1-5, with 7 positions matching TRBD1. The germline V gene has CDR1 GTSNPN and CDR2 SVGIG (reference sequence). This CDR3 spans 13 amino acids. V lost 2 bases to trimming and J lost 6 bases; unmatched junction nucleotides: 4. In nucleotides, the CDR3 is TGTGCCTGGAGTTTAGGACAGGTTCAGCCCCAGCATTTT. Translation gives CAWSLGQVQPQHF.

The chain employs TRBV28 and TRBJ1-2; 8 bases match TRBD1. V shed 7 bases, J shed 6 bases, and the junction held 10 bases outside the gene matches. Germline values: CDR1 MDHEN, CDR2 SYDVKM. This CDR3 is 14 amino acids long. The CDR3 nucleotides read TGTGCCAGCACCTCTCAGGGGGCTTGGGATGGCTACACCTTC. Protein: CASTSQGAWDGYTF.

This rearrangement joins TRBV5-1 to TRBJ2-7; D is ambiguous. The CDR3 is 15 residues long. The ends were cut back, 0 bases at V and 5 bases at J, with 15 bases in the middle. Germline CDR1 reads SGHRS; CDR2 reads YFSETQ. The chain's CDR3 is CASSLGLSERNEQYF. As DNA, the CDR3 is TGCGCCAGCAGCTTGGGGCTTTCGGAGAGGAACGAGCAGTACTTC.

The genes are TRBV28 and TRBJ2-1, with D unresolved. Germline loops: CDR1 MDHEN, CDR2 SYDVKM. The CDR3 length is 15 residues. V was shortened by 6 bases and J by 0 bases, with 12 bases between the two germline ends. In nucleotides, the CDR3 is TGTGCCAGCAGCCGAGACCGGAGCTCCTACAATGAGCAGTTCTTC. This translates into CASSRDRSSYNEQFF.

Here the CDR3 reads CASRDGQGETQYF. In nucleotides, the CDR3 is TGTGCCAGCAGGGACGGACAGGGGGAGACCCAGTACTTC. This chain connects TRBV28 to TRBJ2-5, with 9 bases aligning to TRBD1. Trimming removed 6 bases from V and 5 bases from J; junction bases left unmatched: 4. The CDR3 runs to 13 residues. CDR1 and CDR2 from the germline V gene are MDHEN and SYDVKM.

Turning to this clone: At one end the junction does not follow the germline gene, possibly because of a read error. The CDR3 loop reads CASCQQGNPFGNTIYF. The DNA of the CDR3 is TGTGCCAGCTGCCAACAGGGCAACCCATTTGGAAACACCATATATTTT. The rearrangement uses TRBV3-1 (or the pseudogene TRBV3-2) and TRBJ1-3; possibly TRBD1 for D (6 bases). This CDR3 is 16 amino acids long. Per germline, CDR1 LGHDT and CDR2 YNNKEL (reference sequence).

This clone showed up just a few times. The chain couples TRBV5-1 to TRBJ2-7; possibly TRBD2 for D (7 bases). The CDR3 has 18 amino acids. V gave up 4 bases and J gave up 0 bases, with 23 bases separating them. CDR1 is SGHRS and CDR2 is YFSETQ in the germline V gene. CDR3 in DNA: TGCGCCAGCAGCGAACCTTCCCGGGGGGCAGCTAGCTCCTACGAGCAGTACTTC. It codes for CASSEPSRGAASSYEQYF.

The chain recombines TRBV7-3 with TRBJ2-5; D is undetermined. The V and J ends lost 1 base and 2 bases respectively, with 11 bases between them. Looked up from germline, CDR1 is SGHTA and CDR2 is FQGTGA. This CDR3 is 15 amino acids long. CDR3 sequence (DNA): TGTGCCAGCAGCTTAATTGGTTGGCGGCAAGAGACCCAGTACTTC. It translates to CASSLIGWRQETQYF. The full variable domain, with the rest looked up from reference TRBV7-3 and TRBJ2-5, is GAGVSQTPSNKVTEKGKYVELRCDPISGHTALYWYRQSLGQGPEFLIYFQGTGAADDSGLPNDRFFAVRPEGSVSTLKIQRTERGDSAVYLCASSLIGWRQETQYFGPGTRLLVL.

The chain is built from TRBV7-9 and TRBJ1-2, with 7 bases lining up with TRBD1. CDR3 length equals 13 residues. Germline V gene sequence: CDR1 SEHNR, CDR2 FQNEAQ (reference sequence). The ends lost 5 bases at V and 7 bases at J; junction bases unmatched: 7. The DNA for the CDR3 is TGTGCCAGCAGCCCCGGGACAGCTGCTGGCTACACCTTC. Translation gives CASSPGTAAGYTF.

This chain links TRBV28 with TRBJ2-3; 13 bases are shared with TRBD2. The germline CDR1 and CDR2 sequences are MDHEN and SYDVKM. CDR3 length: 17 amino acids. The ends lost 5 bases at V and 0 bases at J; junction bases unmatched: 5. The CDR3 spells CASSPAGLAGSTDTQYF. CDR3 DNA sequence: TGTGCCAGCAGTCCCGCGGGACTAGCGGGGAGCACAGATACGCAGTATTTT.

This clone was seen a single time. The chain couples TRBV27 to TRBJ1-4; a weak D match, TRBD1 (6 bases). Looked up from germline, CDR1 is MNHEY and CDR2 is SMNVEV (reference sequence). The CDR3 totals 15 residues. V lost 3 bases and J lost 8, with 16 bases in between. The CDR3 loop reads CASSFRGGAGEKLFF. The DNA of the CDR3 is TGTGCCAGCAGTTTCCGGGGGGGCGCCGGGGAAAAACTGTTTTTT.

The J gene is TRBJ2-7, the V gene TRBV3-1 (or the pseudogene TRBV3-2), with D tentatively TRBD1 (5 bases). Trimming took off 0 bases at V and 1 base at J, with 7 bases between the two ends. The CDR3 is 14 residues long. Germline lookup yields CDR1 LGHDT and CDR2 YNNKEL (reference sequence). DNA of the CDR3: TGTGCCAGCAGCCAAGACCAGGGATCCTACGAGCAGTACTTC. Translated: CASSQDQGSYEQYF.

The V call is TRBV15, the J call TRBJ1-6, with D unresolved. The CDR3 is made up of 18 amino acids. Deletions cut 0 bases from V and 0 bases from J, with 12 bases between. Germline loops: CDR1 LNHNV, CDR2 YYDKDF (reference sequence). The CDR3: CATSRDLEVSSYNSPLHF. For the CDR3, the DNA is TGTGCCACCAGCAGAGATCTCGAAGTTAGCTCCTATAATTCACCCCTCCACTTT.

The J gene is TRBJ1-2, the V gene TRBV20-1; TRBD1 agrees at 9 bases. Trimming cost V 3 bases and J 4 bases; bases outside gene matches: 12. The CDR3 runs 16 residues. Germline V gene sequence: CDR1 DFQATT, CDR2 SNEGSKA (reference sequence). The CDR3 region is CSASYPGQGTFYGYTF. The CDR3, as DNA: TGCAGTGCTAGTTACCCGGGACAGGGAACTTTCTATGGCTACACCTTC.

The chain combines TRBV4-1 with TRBJ1-2, with TRBD1 as a possible D gene (5 bases). Germline-derived CDR1 and CDR2 are MGHRA and YSYEKL. This CDR3 spans 15 amino acids. The V end lost 1 base, the J end lost 4 bases, and 13 bases lay between the germline ends. The CDR3 protein is CASSQGGGALYGYTF. The DNA of the CDR3 is TGCGCCAGCAGCCAAGGTGGAGGGGCACTCTATGGCTACACCTTC.

This chain uses TRBV9 with TRBJ1-4; weak D call: TRBD1 (6 bases). The V end was cut by 0 bases, the J end by 7 bases, with 16 bases between. The CDR3 is made up of 16 amino acids. Germline CDR1 and CDR2: SGDLS and YYNGEE. CDR3 nucleotides: TGTGCCAGCAGCGTAGAACAGGGCGAAAAAGGTGAAAAACTGTTTTTT. Translating it yields CASSVEQGEKGEKLFF. The complete variable domain, with remaining parts taken from reference TRBV9 and TRBJ1-4, reads DSGVTQTPKHLITATGQRVTLRCSPRSGDLSVYWYQQSLDQGLQFLIQYYNGEERAKGNILERFSAQQFPDLHSELNLSSLELGDSALYFCASSVEQGEKGEKLFFGSGTQLSVL.

The rearrangement joins TRBV3-1 (or the pseudogene TRBV3-2) to TRBJ2-3; 8 positions agree with TRBD1. In germline, CDR1 is LGHDT, CDR2 YNNKEL (reference sequence). The CDR3 loop spans 16 amino acids. V was pared by 1 base and J by 4 bases, with 7 bases of the junction left unmatched. CDR3 in amino acids: CASSQGQGAYADTQYF. Here the CDR3 DNA reads TGTGCCAGCAGCCAAGGGCAGGGGGCGTACGCAGATACGCAGTATTTT.